Listed below are T cell receptor beta chains from one sample, sequenced in a study of long-term antiretroviral therapy in people with HIV. Using immunoSEQ multiplex PCR, the repertoire was profiled, and TCRdb retains in-frame clones only, with some absent. The sample yields roughly 45,000 clones, 84% seen once. The specimen comprised unsorted PBMCs, sampled 0.8 years after starting antiretroviral therapy. These receptors all stem from a woman aged 18-29 years with HIV. CDR3s include the opening cysteine and the closing phenylalanine or tryptophan. The D gene is left open where the match is weak. A clone size is listed for some rows: how often the clone was seen (once, few, many), or a class if it is expanded.

NA	TRBV4-1	NA	TRBJ2-3	CASSRSTDTQYF	TGCGCCAGCAGCCGTAGCACAGATACGCAGTATTTT
TRBD1	TRBV7-9	NA	TRBJ1-4	CASGTGDNEKLFF	TGTGCCAGTGGGACAGGGGACAATGAAAAACTGTTTTTT
NA	TRBV12-2	NA	TRBJ2-5	CASRWTTQETQYF	TGTGCAAGTCGCTGGACAACCCAAGAGACCCAGTACTTC
TRBD1	TRBV7-2	NA	TRBJ2-7	CASSPIQGAVYEQYF	TGTGCCAGCAGCCCAATCCAGGGGGCGGTCTACGAGCAGTACTTC
NA	TRBV27	NA	TRBJ2-2	CASSGLPTTGYTGELFF	TGTGCCAGCAGTGGACTACCGACGACAGGGTACACCGGGGAGCTGTTTTTT
NA	TRBV28	NA	TRBJ2-6	CASSFAQGNFGANVLTF	TGTGCCAGCAGTTTCGCCCAAGGCAACTTTGGGGCCAACGTCCTGACTTTC
NA	TRBV28	NA	TRBJ2-7	CASSLGRYEQYF	TGTGCCAGCAGTTTGGGGCGATACGAGCAGTACTTC
NA	TRBV15	NA	TRBJ1-4	CATSRAREKLFF	TGTGCCACCAGCAGAGCCAGGGAAAAACTGTTTTTT
TRBD2	TRBV5-1	NA	TRBJ2-7	CASSLLAGGEYEQYF	TGCGCCAGCAGCTTGCTAGCGGGAGGCGAGTACGAGCAGTACTTC
NA	TRBV4-2	once	TRBJ1-4	CASSQSPRTEPYEKLLF	TGTGCCAGCAGCCAATCGCCCAGGACAGAGCCATATGAAAAACTGCTTTTT
TRBD2	TRBV18	NA	TRBJ2-2	CASLAANTGELFF	TGTGCCAGTCTAGCGGCGAACACCGGGGAGCTGTTTTTT
NA	TRBV5-6	NA	TRBJ2-2	CASSLPDGTGELFF	TGTGCCAGCAGCCTCCCGGACGGCACCGGGGAGCTGTTTTTT
NA	TRBV5-1	NA	TRBJ2-1	CASSLFGEEGEQFF	TGCGCCAGCAGCTTGTTCGGGGAGGAGGGTGAGCAGTTCTTC
NA	TRBV27	few	TRBJ2-7	CASTETAGFYEQYF	TGTGCCAGCACCGAAACGGCGGGATTCTACGAGCAGTACTTC
NA	TRBV7-9	NA	TRBJ1-5	CASSSPNQPQHF	TGTGCCAGCAGCTCACCCAATCAGCCCCAGCATTTT
NA	TRBV5-1	NA	TRBJ1-3	CASTLPGDTIYF	TGCGCCAGCACGTTGCCAGGGGACACCATATATTTT
NA	TRBV11-2	NA	TRBJ2-1	CASSAPGPFDNEQFF	TGTGCCAGCAGCGCACCGGGACCCTTCGACAATGAGCAGTTCTTC
NA	TRBV15	NA	TRBJ2-1	CATSRPGPNNEQFF	TGTGCCACCAGCAGACCGGGACCTAACAATGAGCAGTTCTTC